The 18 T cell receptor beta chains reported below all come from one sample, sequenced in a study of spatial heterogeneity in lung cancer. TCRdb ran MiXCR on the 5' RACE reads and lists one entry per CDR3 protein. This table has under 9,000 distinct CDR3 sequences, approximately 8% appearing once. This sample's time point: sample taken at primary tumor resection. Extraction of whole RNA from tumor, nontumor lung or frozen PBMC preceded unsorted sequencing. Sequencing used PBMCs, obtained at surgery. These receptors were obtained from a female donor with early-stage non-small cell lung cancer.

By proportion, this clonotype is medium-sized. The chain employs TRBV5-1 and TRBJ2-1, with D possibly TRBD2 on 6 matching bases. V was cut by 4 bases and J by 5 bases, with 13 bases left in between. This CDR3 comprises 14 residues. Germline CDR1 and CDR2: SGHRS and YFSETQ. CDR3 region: CASSLSGGDNEQFF. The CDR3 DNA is TGCGCCAGCAGCCTATCCGGAGGGGACAATGAGCAGTTCTTC. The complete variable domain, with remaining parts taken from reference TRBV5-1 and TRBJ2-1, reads KAGVTQTPRYLIKTRGQQVTLSCSPISGHRSVSWYQQTPGQGLQFLFEYFSETQRNKGNFPGRFSGRQFSNSRSEMNVSTLELGDSALYLCASSLSGGDNEQFFGPGTRLTVL.

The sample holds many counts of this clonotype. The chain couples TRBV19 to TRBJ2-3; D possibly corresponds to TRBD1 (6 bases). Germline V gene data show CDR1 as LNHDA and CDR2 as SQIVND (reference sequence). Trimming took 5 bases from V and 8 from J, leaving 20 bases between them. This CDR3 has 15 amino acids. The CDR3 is CASSLTLPGQGTQYF. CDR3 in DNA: TGTGCCAGTAGTCTCACCCTACCGGGACAAGGTACGCAGTATTTT.

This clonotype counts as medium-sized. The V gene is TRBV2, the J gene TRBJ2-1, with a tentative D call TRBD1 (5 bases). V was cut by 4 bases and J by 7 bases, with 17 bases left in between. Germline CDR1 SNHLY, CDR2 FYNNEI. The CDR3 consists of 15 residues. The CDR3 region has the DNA TGTGCCAGCAGTGTGGGCAGGGATCTTAGGAATGAGCAGTTCTTC. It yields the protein CASSVGRDLRNEQFF.

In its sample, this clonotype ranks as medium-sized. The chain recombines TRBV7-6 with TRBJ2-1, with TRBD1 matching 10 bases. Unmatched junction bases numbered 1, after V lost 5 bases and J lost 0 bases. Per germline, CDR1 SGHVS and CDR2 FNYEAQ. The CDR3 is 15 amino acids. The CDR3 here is CASSGDRGSYNEQFF. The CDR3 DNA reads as TGTGCCAGCAGCGGGGACAGGGGCTCCTACAATGAGCAGTTCTTC.

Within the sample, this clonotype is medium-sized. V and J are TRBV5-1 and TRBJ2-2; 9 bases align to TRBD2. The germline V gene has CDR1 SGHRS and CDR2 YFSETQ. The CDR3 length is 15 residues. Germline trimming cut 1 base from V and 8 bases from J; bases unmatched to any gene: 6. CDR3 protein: CASSLMVAGAGELFF. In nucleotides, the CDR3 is TGCGCCAGCAGCTTGATGGTAGCGGGAGCGGGGGAGCTGTTTTTT.

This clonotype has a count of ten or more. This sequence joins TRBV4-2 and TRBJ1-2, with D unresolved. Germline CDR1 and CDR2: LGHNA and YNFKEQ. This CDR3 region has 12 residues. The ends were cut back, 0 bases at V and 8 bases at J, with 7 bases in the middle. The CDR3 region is CASSQDVRGYTF. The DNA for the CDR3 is TGTGCCAGCAGCCAAGATGTGAGAGGCTACACCTTC.

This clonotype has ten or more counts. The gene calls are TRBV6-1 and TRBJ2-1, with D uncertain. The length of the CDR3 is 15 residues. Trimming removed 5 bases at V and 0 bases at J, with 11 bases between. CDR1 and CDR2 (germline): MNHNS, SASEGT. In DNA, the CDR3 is TGTGCCAGCAGTTCGGACGGAAGCTCCTACAATGAGCAGTTCTTC. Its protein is CASSSDGSSYNEQFF.

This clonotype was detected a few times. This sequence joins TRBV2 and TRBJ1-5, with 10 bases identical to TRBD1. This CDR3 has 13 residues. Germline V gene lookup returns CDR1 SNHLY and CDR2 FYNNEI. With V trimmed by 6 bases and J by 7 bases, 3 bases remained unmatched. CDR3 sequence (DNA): TGTGCCAGCAGAGGACAGGGGGGGCAGCCCCAGCATTTT. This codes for CASRGQGGQPQHF.

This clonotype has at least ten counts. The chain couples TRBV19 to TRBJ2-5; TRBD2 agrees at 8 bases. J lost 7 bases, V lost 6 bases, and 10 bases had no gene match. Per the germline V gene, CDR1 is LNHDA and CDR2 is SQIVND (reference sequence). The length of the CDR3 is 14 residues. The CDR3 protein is CASRREAGASTQYF. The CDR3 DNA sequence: TGTGCCAGTAGAAGGGAAGCGGGGGCTTCGACCCAGTACTTC.

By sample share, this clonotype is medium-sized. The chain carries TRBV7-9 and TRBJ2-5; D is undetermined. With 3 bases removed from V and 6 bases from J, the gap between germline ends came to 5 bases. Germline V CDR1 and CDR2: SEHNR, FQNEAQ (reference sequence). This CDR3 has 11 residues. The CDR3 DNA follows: TGTGCCAGCAGCTTTTCCCAGACCCAGTACTTC. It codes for CASSFSQTQYF.

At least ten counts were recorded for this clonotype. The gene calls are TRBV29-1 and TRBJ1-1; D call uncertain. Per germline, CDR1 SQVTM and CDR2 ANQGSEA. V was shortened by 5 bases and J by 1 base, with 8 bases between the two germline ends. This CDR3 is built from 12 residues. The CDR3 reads CSVRTGNTEAFF. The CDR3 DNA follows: TGCAGCGTTAGGACGGGGAACACTGAAGCTTTCTTT.

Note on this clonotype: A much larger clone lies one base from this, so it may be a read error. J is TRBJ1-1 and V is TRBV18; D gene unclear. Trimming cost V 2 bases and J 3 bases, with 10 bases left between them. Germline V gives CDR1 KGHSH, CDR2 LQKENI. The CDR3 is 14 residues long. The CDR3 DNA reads TGTGCCAGCTCACCATCGACTCGGGACACTGAAGCTTTCTTT. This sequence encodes CASSPSTRDTEAFF.

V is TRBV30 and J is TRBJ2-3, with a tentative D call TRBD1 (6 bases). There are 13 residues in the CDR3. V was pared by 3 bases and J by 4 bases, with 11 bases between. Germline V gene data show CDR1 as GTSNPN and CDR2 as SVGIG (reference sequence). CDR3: CAWSGNRADTQYF. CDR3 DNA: TGTGCCTGGAGCGGAAACAGGGCAGATACGCAGTATTTT. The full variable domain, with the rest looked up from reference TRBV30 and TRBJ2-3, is SQTIHQWPATLVQPVGSPLSLECTVEGTSNPNLYWYRQAAGRGLQLLFYSVGIGQISSEVPQNLSASRPQDRQFILSSKKLLLSDSGFYLCAWSGNRADTQYFGPGTRLTVL.

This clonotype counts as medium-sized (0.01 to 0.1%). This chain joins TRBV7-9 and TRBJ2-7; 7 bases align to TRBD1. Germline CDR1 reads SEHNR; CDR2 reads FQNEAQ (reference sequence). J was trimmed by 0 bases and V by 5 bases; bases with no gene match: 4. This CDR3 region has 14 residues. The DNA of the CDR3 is TGTGCCAGCAGCATAGGGGACAGCTCCTACGAGCAGTACTTC. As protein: CASSIGDSSYEQYF.

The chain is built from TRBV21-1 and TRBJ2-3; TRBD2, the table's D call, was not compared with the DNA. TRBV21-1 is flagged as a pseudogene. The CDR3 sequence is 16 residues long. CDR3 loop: CASSKEVAGGPDTQYF. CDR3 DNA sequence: TGTGCCAGCAGCAAAGAAGTAGCGGGAGGGCCAGATACGCAGTATTTT.

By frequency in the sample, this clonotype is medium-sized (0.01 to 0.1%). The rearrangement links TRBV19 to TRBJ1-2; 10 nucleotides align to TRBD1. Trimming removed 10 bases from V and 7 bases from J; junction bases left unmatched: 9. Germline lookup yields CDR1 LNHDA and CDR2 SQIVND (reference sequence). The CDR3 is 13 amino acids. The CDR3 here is CATPGQGLGGYTF. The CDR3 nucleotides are TGTGCCACCCCGGGACAGGGGCTTGGTGGCTACACCTTC.

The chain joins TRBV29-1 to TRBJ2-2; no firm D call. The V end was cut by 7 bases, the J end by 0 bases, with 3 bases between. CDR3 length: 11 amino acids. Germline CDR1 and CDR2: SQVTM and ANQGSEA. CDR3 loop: CSASNTGELFF. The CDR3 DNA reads TGCAGCGCATCGAACACCGGGGAGCTGTTTTTT.

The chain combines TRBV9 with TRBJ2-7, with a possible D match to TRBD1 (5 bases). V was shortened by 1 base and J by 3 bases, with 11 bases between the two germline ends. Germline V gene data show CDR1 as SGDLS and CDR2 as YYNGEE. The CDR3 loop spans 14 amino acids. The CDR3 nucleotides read TGTGCCAGCAGCGTACAGGGTTCAGACTACGAGCAGTACTTC. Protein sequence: CASSVQGSDYEQYF.